This T cell receptor (beta chain) stems from a study of naive and memory T cell subsets. Both TRBC1 and TRBC2 were covered by a beta constant-region primer of two equimolar oligonucleotides. Nested alpha and beta constant-region primers with the SP2 primer drove four PCR rounds on ligated cDNA. Using its own MiXCR run on the UMI-ligation and nested PCR reads, TCRdb lists one record per CDR3 protein. This sample has some 83,000 distinct CDR3 sequences; about 10% occur once, and the top ten carry about 1.2%. Regarding the study as a whole: Diversity fell and Gini index rose from naive through CM, EM, EMRA.

Germline CDR1 is SEHNR and CDR2 is FQNEAQ (reference sequence). The CDR3 loop spans 14 amino acids. Trimming removed 3 bases from V and 4 bases from J, with 13 bases in between. This clonotype was counted only a few times. Its target is not known. The chain uses TRBV7-9 and TRBJ2-7; no reliable D call. The sequencing input was naive CD8+ T cells from blood. The receptor was derived from a human donor in good health. The CDR3 reads CASSLVGNGYEQYF. As DNA, the CDR3 is TGTGCCAGCAGCTTGGTGGGGAACGGGTACGAGCAGTACTTC.